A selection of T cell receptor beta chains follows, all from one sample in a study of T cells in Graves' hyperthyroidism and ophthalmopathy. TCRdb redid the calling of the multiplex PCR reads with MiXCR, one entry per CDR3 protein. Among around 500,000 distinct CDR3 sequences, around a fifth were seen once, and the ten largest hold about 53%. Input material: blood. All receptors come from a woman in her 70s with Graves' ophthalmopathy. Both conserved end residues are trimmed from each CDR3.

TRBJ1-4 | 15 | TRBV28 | ASSWSRGLRGNEKLF
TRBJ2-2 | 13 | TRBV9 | ASSVGDRGTGELF
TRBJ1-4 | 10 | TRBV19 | ASSTLNEKLF
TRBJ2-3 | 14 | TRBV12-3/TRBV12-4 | ASSPTPPSRTDTQY
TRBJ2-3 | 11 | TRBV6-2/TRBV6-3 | ASTRTGTDTQY
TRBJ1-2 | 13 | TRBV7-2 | ASSLGGSLGYGYT
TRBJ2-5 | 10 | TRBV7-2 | ASSLSRETQY
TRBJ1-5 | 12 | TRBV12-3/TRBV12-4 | ASSLSGVGQPQH
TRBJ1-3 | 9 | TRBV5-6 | ASSLRGTIY
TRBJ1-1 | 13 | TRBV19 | ASSIASGVGAEAF
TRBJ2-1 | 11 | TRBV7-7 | ASSSDQYNEQF
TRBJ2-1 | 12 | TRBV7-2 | ASSLSSIVYEQF
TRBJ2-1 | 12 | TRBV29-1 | SVERLAGATEQF
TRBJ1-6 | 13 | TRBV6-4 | ASRREQGTNSPLH
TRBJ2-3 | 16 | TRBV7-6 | ASSLLTHRGSGTDTQY
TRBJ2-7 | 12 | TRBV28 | ASSSSGRRNEQY
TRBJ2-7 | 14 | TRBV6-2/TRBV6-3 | ASSSWTSGRPYEQY
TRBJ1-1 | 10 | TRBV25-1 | ASSPLVGGAF
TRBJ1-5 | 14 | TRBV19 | ASSILRPGGYQSQH
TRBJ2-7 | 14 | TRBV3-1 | ASSQDKGQLSYEQY
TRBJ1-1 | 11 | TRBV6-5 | ASSSPGTSEAF
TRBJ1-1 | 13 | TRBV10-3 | AISESGSLNTEAF
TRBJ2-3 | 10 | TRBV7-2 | ASSLGRTTQY
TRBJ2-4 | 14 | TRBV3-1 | ASSHRQILAKNIQY
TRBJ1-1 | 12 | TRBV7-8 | ASSPDRDHTEAF
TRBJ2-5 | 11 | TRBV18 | ASSRGQRETQY
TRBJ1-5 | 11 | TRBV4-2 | ASSQDGSEPQH
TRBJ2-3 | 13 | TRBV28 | ASLPSGSNTDTQY
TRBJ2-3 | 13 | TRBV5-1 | ASSLASGNTDTQY
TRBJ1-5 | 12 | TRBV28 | ASRSTGSNQPQH
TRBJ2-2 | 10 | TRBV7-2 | ASSYSGGELF